Each of the 18 T cell receptor beta chains below was sequenced from the same sample in a study of T-cell memory formation after mild COVID-19 (dated by TCRdb to the early 2020s). The library relied on 5' RACE. Sequencing relied on an Illumina NovaSeq 6000. TCRdb reworked the public reads: Q25 trimming with fastp, MiXCR clone assembly, productive beta chains retained. Duplicate CDR3 protein sequences are folded into a single record with the most common DNA and genes. The sample table contains over 450,000 distinct CDR3 sequences; only one count was recorded for approximately 20% of them. The ten largest clones represent 12% of the sample. What was sequenced was PBMCs or a T cell subset sorted from them (not recorded which). The receptors were gathered from an adult woman who had mild COVID-19 (a few samples of this study predate the infection). The sample titles of this study are shuffled in the database, so cell type and time point are left out; the donor was told from shared clones.

This clonotype occurred a few times. The chain uses TRBV7-3 and TRBJ1-6; the D is unclear. The CDR3 consists of 13 residues. Looked up from germline, CDR1 is SGHTA and CDR2 is FQGTGA. Deletions cut 5 bases from V and 7 bases from J, with 9 bases between. This CDR3 is CASSPRRNSPLHF. The CDR3, as DNA: TGTGCCAGCAGCCCCCGACGGAATTCACCCCTCCACTTT.

V and J are TRBV6-2 or TRBV6-3 and TRBJ2-3; a possible D gene is TRBD2 (6 bases). Germline loops: CDR1 MNHEY, CDR2 SVGEGT. The CDR3 runs 15 residues. The V and J ends lost 7 bases and 0 bases respectively, with 14 bases between them. Written as DNA, the CDR3 is TGTGCCAGCACCTACGGGGGTTATAGCACAGATACGCAGTATTTT. This translates into CASTYGGYSTDTQYF.

V gene TRBV12-3 or TRBV12-4 combines with J gene TRBJ2-1; D might be TRBD1 or TRBD2, each matching 5 bases. Trimming cost V 8 bases and J 4 bases, with 12 bases left between them. The CDR3 contains 13 residues. The CDR3: CASDSGAYNEQFF. CDR3 sequence (DNA): TGTGCCAGCGATTCCGGGGCTTACAATGAGCAGTTCTTC.

This clonotype was observed many times. One end of the junction varies from germline; a read error may be responsible. The J gene is TRBJ2-7, the V gene TRBV6-5; 8 bases agree with TRBD1. In germline, CDR1 is MNHEY, CDR2 SVGAGI. The CDR3 is 15 residues long. The CDR3: CASSSTGTGTYEQYF. In DNA, the CDR3 is TGCGCCAGCAGCTCCACCGGGACAGGTACCTACGAGCAGTACTTC.

This clonotype was seen more than once but under ten times. The chain couples TRBV4-2 to TRBJ1-6, with D unresolved. The germline CDR1 and CDR2 sequences are LGHNA and YNFKEQ. The CDR3 totals 14 residues. V was clipped by 2 bases and J by 7 bases, with 9 bases between them. The chain's CDR3 is CASSQSDGNSPLHF. CDR3 bases: TGTGCCAGCAGCCAATCTGACGGGAATTCACCCCTCCACTTT.

The sample holds a few counts of this clonotype. V and J are TRBV5-6 and TRBJ2-7, with a possible D match to TRBD1 (6 bases). Looked up from germline, CDR1 is SGHDT and CDR2 is YYEEEE. With 6 bases removed from V and 2 bases from J, the gap between germline ends came to 15 bases. The CDR3 is 14 amino acids. CDR3 loop: CASTYFDRTYEQYF. DNA for the CDR3: TGTGCCAGCACCTACTTTGACAGGACCTACGAGCAGTACTTC.

This rearrangement joins TRBV7-2 to TRBJ1-5; 7 bases map to TRBD1. Germline trimming cut 5 bases from V and 3 bases from J; bases unmatched to any gene: 7. CDR1 SGHTA and CDR2 FQGNSA come from the germline V gene. CDR3 size: 15 residues. This CDR3 reads CASSPDRTLNQPQHF. DNA for the CDR3: TGTGCCAGCAGCCCGGACAGGACCCTCAATCAGCCCCAGCATTTT. Supplemented by reference TRBV7-2 and TRBJ1-5, the full variable domain reads GAGVSQSPSNKVTEKGKDVELRCDPISGHTALYWYRQSLGQGLEFLIYFQGNSAPDKSGLPSDRFSAERTGGSVSTLTIQRTQQEDSAVYLCASSPDRTLNQPQHFGDGTRLSIL.

This clonotype has a handful of counts. The V and J genes are TRBV4-1 and TRBJ2-7, with D possibly matching TRBD2 (6 bases). Germline CDR1 is MGHRA and CDR2 is YSYEKL. V lost 2 bases and J 7 bases, leaving 18 bases between the germline ends. This CDR3 region has 15 residues. CDR3 nucleotides: TGCGCCAGCAGCCAACGGCCGGAGGGTTTGGGGGAGCAGTACTTC. It encodes CASSQRPEGLGEQYF.

The chain joins TRBV6-5 to TRBJ1-1, with TRBD1 as a possible D gene (6 bases). Germline-derived CDR1 and CDR2 are MNHEY and SVGAGI. The CDR3 spans 12 residues. The ends were cut back, 2 bases at V and 10 bases at J, with 11 bases in the middle. CDR3 DNA sequence: TGTGCCAGCAGTTACACAGGGATTCCAGCTTTCTTT. Translated: CASSYTGIPAFF.

This clonotype has ten or more counts. The chain employs TRBV7-8 and TRBJ1-3, with a possible D match to TRBD1 (5 bases). In germline, CDR1 is SGHVS, CDR2 FQNEAQ. CDR3 length equals 13 residues. CDR3 in DNA: TGTGCGTCCCGGGGCCACAGTGGAAACACCATATATTTT. This codes for CASRGHSGNTIYF.

V usage is TRBV2 and J usage is TRBJ2-2; 9 nucleotides line up with TRBD1. This CDR3 contains 15 residues. V lost 7 bases and J lost 4; bases outside the gene matches: 7. Germline assignment: CDR1 SNHLY and CDR2 FYNNEI. The CDR3 DNA follows: TGTGCCAGCAATCCGGGACAGGGTCCCACCGGGGAGCTGTTTTTT. It specifies CASNPGQGPTGELFF.

The sample holds a few counts of this clonotype. The chain joins TRBV20-1 to TRBJ1-6, with TRBD1 as a possible D gene (5 bases). CDR1 is DFQATT and CDR2 is SNEGSKA in the germline V gene (reference sequence). V lost 0 bases and J 9 bases, leaving 12 bases between the germline ends. This CDR3 is built from 14 residues. CDR3 residues: CSARDPGRSSPLHF. CDR3 nucleotides: TGCAGTGCTAGAGATCCAGGGCGTAGTTCACCCCTCCACTTT.

The gene calls are TRBV11-3 and TRBJ2-1, with 12 bases identical to TRBD2. The germline CDR1 and CDR2 sequences are SGHNT and YENEEA. V gave up 4 bases and J gave up 5 bases; unmatched junction bases: 3. The CDR3 is made up of 15 amino acids. The CDR3 nucleotides are TGTGCCAGCAGCTCCTGGACTAGCGGGAACAATGAGCAGTTCTTC. Protein sequence: CASSSWTSGNNEQFF.

The chain carries TRBV5-1 and TRBJ2-7, with 7 positions matching TRBD1. Unmatched junction bases numbered 9, after V lost 0 bases and J lost 0 bases. The CDR3 extends over 17 amino acids. Per germline, CDR1 SGHRS and CDR2 YFSETQ. CDR3 nucleotides: TGCGCCAGCAGCTTGGCGGTTCAGGGGGAAATCTCCTACGAGCAGTACTTC. This sequence encodes CASSLAVQGEISYEQYF.

The chain joins TRBV5-1 to TRBJ2-3; the match to TRBD2 covers 7 bases. J lost 6 bases, V lost 0 bases, and 7 bases had no gene match. This CDR3 is built from 15 residues. Germline lookup yields CDR1 SGHRS and CDR2 YFSETQ. The DNA of the CDR3 is TGCGCCAGCAGCTTGGGCGGGGGACTGAAGGATACGCAGTATTTT. This sequence encodes CASSLGGGLKDTQYF.

The chain employs TRBV5-1 and TRBJ2-2; D possibly corresponds to TRBD1 (6 bases). V lost 1 base, J lost 3 bases, and 13 bases lay in between. CDR3 size: 16 residues. CDR1 is SGHRS and CDR2 is YFSETQ in the germline V gene. CDR3: CASSLRGGDYTGELFF. The DNA for the CDR3 is TGCGCCAGCAGCTTGAGAGGGGGTGATTACACCGGGGAGCTGTTTTTT.

The rearrangement uses TRBV5-1 and TRBJ1-4, with D unclear. The CDR3 consists of 15 residues. Trimming removed 0 bases at V and 10 bases at J, with 16 bases between. Germline V gene data show CDR1 as SGHRS and CDR2 as YFSETQ. CDR3: CASSLGRNNEGKLFF. The CDR3 coding sequence is TGCGCCAGCAGCTTGGGGCGGAATAATGAAGGAAAACTGTTTTTT.

This sequence joins TRBV2 and TRBJ2-7; D is unresolved. The CDR3 loop spans 15 amino acids. V was clipped by 1 base and J by 0 bases, with 10 bases between them. Germline CDR1 and CDR2: SNHLY and FYNNEI. CDR3 amino acids: CASSEGAGYSYEQYF. CDR3 nucleotide sequence: TGTGCCAGCAGTGAAGGAGCAGGTTACTCCTACGAGCAGTACTTC.